This TCR beta chain was sequenced in a study of blood T cell repertoires in COVID-19. Whole-study context: Spain, Italy and the United States supplied samples that represented acute and convalescent COVID-19. Sources were T cells, B-cell-depleted T cells, or PBMCs; the material itself was cDNA or gDNA.

The method was immunoSEQ multiplex PCR; TCRdb's version includes in-frame clones alone and lacks a portion of them. The sample comprises approximately 530,000 clones, 85% to 90% of which are singletons, and 7.5% to 9.5% rests with the top ten. Germline CDR1 is MNHEY and CDR2 is SVGEGT. The CDR3 runs to 14 residues. V shed 2 bases, J shed 6 bases, and the junction held 6 bases outside the gene matches. Seattle's enrolled individuals joined amid active infection and were then monitored longitudinally. The TCR comes from a woman aged 45-65 years with COVID-19, enrolled during active disease. The gene calls are TRBV6-2 or TRBV6-3 and TRBJ1-2; TRBD1 agrees at 7 bases. Material for sequencing was peripheral blood. The chain's CDR3 is CASSYGAGGDGYTF. The CDR3 nucleotides read TGTGCCAGCAGTTACGGCGCAGGGGGAGATGGCTACACCTTC.